This T cell receptor (beta chain) was documented in a study of T cells in Graves' hyperthyroidism and ophthalmopathy. As for the study in general: Sampling of peripheral blood happened at initial diagnosis, prior to any treatment.

Fresh 10 ml peripheral blood yielded PBMCs. This CDR3 is built from 15 residues. Trimming cost V 0 bases and J 1 base; bases outside gene matches: 5. Germline assignment: CDR1 DFQATT and CDR2 SNEGSKA (reference sequence). There are many counts of this clonotype. Authors of the study amplified TCR beta CDR3 regions from RNA transcripts. The HTBI primer set drove a first-round RT-PCR of the TCR CDR3. TCRdb reanalysed the multiplex PCR reads using MiXCR and keeps one entry per CDR3 protein. The sample carries about 400,000 distinct CDR3 sequences, about 15% recorded once. The chain has TRBV20-1 and TRBJ2-7; 8 nucleotides agree with TRBD2. The specimen sequenced was blood. The receptor was derived from a woman in her twenties or thirties with Graves' hyperthyroidism. The DNA of the CDR3 is TGCAGTGCTAGAGATGGGGCGGGGGGATCCTACGAGCAGTACTTC. This codes for CSARDGAGGSYEQYF.